This T cell receptor beta chain was sequenced in a study of T cells in Graves' hyperthyroidism and ophthalmopathy. In the study overall: Peripheral blood was taken when the disease was first diagnosed, before any treatment began.

Note on this clonotype: Its specificity is unknown.

Germline CDR1 reads LGHNT; CDR2 reads FRNRAP. V was clipped by 9 bases and J by 9 bases, with 11 bases between them. There are 11 residues in the CDR3. Study conclusions and caveats: Ophthalmopathy, as predicted by the model, came a median around 7 months after the prediction. Stable hyperthyroidism was separated from ophthalmopathy by a model based on 13 V-J features.

RNA transcripts were the template for amplifying TCR beta CDR3 regions. The HTBI primer set was used in a first-round RT-PCR of the TCR CDR3. From the multiplex PCR reads, TCRdb called clonotypes with MiXCR, one entry per CDR3 protein. The data show about 340,000 distinct CDR3 sequences, around a sixth seen once. Used for diagnoses were clinical symptoms, serum thyroxine and TRAb, thyroid ultrasound and orbital computed tomography. The sample was blood. V gene TRBV12-5 combines with J gene TRBJ2-2, with D unclear. The TCR originated in a woman aged 45-65 years with Graves' hyperthyroidism. The CDR3: CASTLGRELFF. In DNA form, the CDR3 reads TGTGCTAGCACACTCGGCAGGGAGCTGTTTTTT.